The rows below give T cell receptor beta chains drawn from one sample of a study of identical twins. TCRdb ran MiXCR on the 5' RACE reads and lists one entry per CDR3 protein. The data hold 1,800,000 or so distinct CDR3 sequences, with 25% to 35% observed a single time. Sequenced material: cord blood. The receptors were sampled from a newborn girl in good health. Both conserved end residues are part of each CDR3. Fields, in order: J gene, D gene, V gene, clone size, CDR3 protein, CDR3 DNA. A D gene is named only where the DNA matches it firmly. Not every row has a clone size; where given, it reads once, few, many or a size class.

TRBJ1-1	NA	TRBV7-9	NA	CALSLKRGGHTEAFF	TGTGCCCTGAGCCTCAAAAGGGGGGGACATACTGAAGCTTTCTTT
TRBJ1-1	TRBD1	TRBV4-1	NA	CASSHGRQGGTEAFF	TGCGCCAGCAGCCACGGTCGACAGGGTGGGACTGAAGCTTTCTTT
TRBJ2-1	TRBD2	TRBV6-2/TRBV6-3	NA	CASSSRTSGIPNEQFF	TGTGCCAGCAGTTCCCGGACTAGCGGGATCCCCAATGAGCAGTTCTTC
TRBJ2-7	TRBD1	TRBV4-1	few	CASSLHLLRDRDYEQYF	TGCGCCAGCAGCCTGCATCTTCTCCGGGACAGGGACTACGAGCAGTACTTC
TRBJ1-2	NA	TRBV20-1	many	CSAPPRQGSNYGYTF	TGCAGTGCTCCACCTAGGCAGGGTTCTAACTATGGCTACACCTTC
TRBJ2-3	NA	TRBV24-1	many	CATSDAGKAQYF	TGTGCCACCAGTGACGCGGGAAAGGCGCAGTATTTT
TRBJ2-6	NA	TRBV2	NA	CASSRRISGANVLTF	TGTGCCAGCAGTAGGCGGATATCTGGGGCCAACGTCCTGACTTTC
TRBJ2-7	NA	TRBV29-1	NA	CSVEEEGNPTYNEQYF	TGCAGCGTTGAAGAAGAAGGAAACCCTACCTACAATGAGCAGTACTTC
TRBJ2-7	TRBD2	TRBV3-1	few	CASSRRPSGSKHEQYF	TGTGCCAGCAGCCGTCGGCCTAGCGGGAGTAAACACGAGCAGTACTTC
TRBJ2-7	NA	TRBV11-1	NA	CASSYTWGSSYNEQYF	TGTGCCAGCAGCTACACTTGGGGGAGCTCCTACAATGAGCAGTACTTC
TRBJ2-4	TRBD1	TRBV5-6	NA	CASSRTGGKGEQYF	TGTGCCAGCAGCCGGACAGGGGGGAAAGGGGAGCAGTACTTC
TRBJ1-2	NA	TRBV12-5	NA	CARRTQGCGYTF	TGTGCTAGGAGAACACAGGGATGTGGCTACACCTTC
TRBJ2-3	NA	TRBV20-1	few	CSARASAIGADTQYF	TGCAGTGCTAGAGCTAGCGCGATTGGGGCAGATACGCAGTATTTT
TRBJ1-1	NA	TRBV20-1	few	CSARDGGRPASNTEAFF	TGCAGTGCTAGAGATGGGGGCAGGCCAGCCTCGAACACTGAAGCTTTCTTT
TRBJ2-5	NA	TRBV5-1	once	CASSLVGLRETQYF	TGCGCCAGCAGCTTGGTGGGGCTTCGGGAGACCCAGTACTTC
TRBJ2-7	NA	TRBV9	many	CASSVESGTYEQYF	TGTGCCAGCAGCGTAGAAAGCGGCACCTACGAGCAGTACTTC
TRBJ2-5	NA	TRBV28	NA	CASTRESPYGQYF	TGTGCCAGCACGAGAGAGTCCCCCTACGGGCAGTACTTC
TRBJ1-5	NA	TRBV6-2/TRBV6-3	NA	CASSYGGRYNQPQHF	TGTGCCAGCAGTTACGGGGGGCGTTACAATCAGCCCCAGCATTTT
TRBJ2-7	NA	TRBV4-1	NA	CASSQVGRAGSYEQYF	TGCGCCAGCAGCCAAGTAGGTAGGGCTGGCTCCTACGAGCAGTACTTC
TRBJ2-5	NA	TRBV4-1	few	CASSQHPRDFWQETQYF	TGCGCCAGCAGCCAACATCCCCGGGACTTCTGGCAAGAGACCCAGTACTTC
TRBJ2-3	TRBD2	TRBV24-1	NA	CATSAGTMASTDTQYF	TGTGCCACCAGTGCCGGGACTATGGCTAGCACAGATACGCAGTATTTT
TRBJ2-4	NA	TRBV20-1	few	CSARASGVSKNIQYF	TGCAGTGCTCGCGCTTCAGGGGTATCCAAAAACATTCAGTACTTC
TRBJ2-1	NA	TRBV7-7	NA	CASSLSRVPLYNEQFF	TGTGCTAGCAGCTTAAGCAGGGTCCCTCTCTACAATGAGCAGTTCTTC
TRBJ2-7	TRBD1	TRBV6-5	NA	CASSSPDRGRNEQYF	TGTGCCAGCAGTTCCCCGGACAGGGGGCGAAATGAGCAGTACTTC
TRBJ2-3	TRBD2	TRBV7-2	NA	CASSLTGGWKDTHYF	TGTGCCAGCAGCTTAACGGGGGGTTGGAAGGATACGCACTATTTT
TRBJ1-2	NA	TRBV28	NA	CASSPIRGQGNFYGYTF	TGTGCCAGCAGTCCAATCCGGGGGCAGGGGAATTTCTATGGCTACACCTTC
TRBJ2-5	NA	TRBV20-1	NA	CSDRGPLQETQYF	TGCAGTGACAGAGGTCCCCTTCAAGAGACCCAGTACTTC
TRBJ2-7	TRBD2	TRBV28	NA	CASYSRGLASYEQYF	TGTGCCAGCTATTCGAGGGGACTAGCGTCTTACGAGCAGTACTTC
TRBJ1-5	NA	TRBV5-8	few	CASSFGFPRQKSNQPQHF	TGTGCCAGCAGCTTTGGTTTTCCGAGACAGAAATCGAATCAGCCCCAGCATTTT
TRBJ2-7	NA	TRBV5-1	NA	CASSLTGLDKDYDSYEQYF	TGCGCCAGCAGCTTGACCGGACTGGACAAGGATTATGACTCCTACGAGCAGTACTTC
TRBJ2-7	NA	TRBV29-1	many	CSVVLRSSYEQYF	TGCAGCGTTGTTCTCAGGAGCTCCTACGAGCAGTACTTC
TRBJ1-2	TRBD1	TRBV29-1	many	CSAQGQSYGYTF	TGCAGCGCCCAGGGACAGTCCTATGGCTACACCTTC
TRBJ2-3	TRBD2	TRBV7-2	few	CASSLAQRGAGDTQYF	TGTGCCAGCAGCTTAGCCCAGCGGGGGGCCGGTGATACGCAGTATTTT
TRBJ2-7	NA	TRBV7-2	NA	CASSFPVLNEQYF	TGTGCCAGCAGCTTCCCGGTGTTAAACGAGCAGTACTTC
TRBJ2-6	NA	TRBV5-1	many	CASSLVSGANVLTF	TGCGCCAGCAGCTTGGTCTCTGGGGCCAACGTCCTGACTTTC
TRBJ2-1	TRBD1	TRBV20-1	few	CSASLRGTGLYNEQFF	TGCAGTGCTAGTTTACGAGGGACAGGGCTGTACAATGAGCAGTTCTTC
TRBJ2-3	NA	TRBV20-1	NA	CSARDAGTVDTQYF	TGCAGTGCTAGAGACGCCGGGACGGTAGATACGCAGTATTTT
TRBJ1-4	NA	TRBV7-9	NA	CASSPTRVANEKLFF	TGTGCCAGCAGCCCGACCAGGGTTGCTAATGAAAAACTGTTTTTT
TRBJ2-1	TRBD2	TRBV6-5	few	CASSPPLAGAHNEQFF	TGTGCCAGCAGTCCTCCACTAGCGGGAGCTCACAATGAGCAGTTCTTC
TRBJ1-1	NA	TRBV3-1	NA	CASSQVQAEAFF	TGTGCCAGCAGCCAAGTCCAGGCTGAAGCTTTCTTT